These 14 T cell receptor beta chains originate from one sample sequenced in a study of cytomegalovirus exposure and HLA in healthy donors. Use of 60 Vbeta and 13 Jbeta primers characterized the PCR. Repertoires were generated with immunoSEQ multiplex PCR, while TCRdb's copy carries only in-frame clones and drops some. Its table records around 120,000 clones. The sequencing input was PBMCs. All receptors come from a man over 45 in good health and CMV-seronegative.

This chain connects TRBV15 to TRBJ2-7; weak D call: TRBD1 (6 bases). From germline, CDR1 is LNHNV and CDR2 YYDKDF (reference sequence). V lost 1 base, J lost 3 bases, and 13 bases lay in between. The CDR3 sequence is 15 residues long. This chain's CDR3 is CATSRVGQRSYEQYF. In DNA form, the CDR3 reads TGTGCCACCAGCAGAGTTGGACAGCGAAGCTACGAGCAGTACTTC.

This sequence joins TRBV7-2 and TRBJ2-7; no definite D call. The CDR3 is 13 residues long. The V gene's germline CDR1 is SGHTA and CDR2 FQGNSA. V was clipped by 3 bases and J by 6 bases, with 12 bases between them. This CDR3 reads CASSLADFTEQYF. The CDR3 DNA reads TGTGCCAGCAGCTTGGCCGACTTCACCGAGCAGTACTTC.

V is TRBV5-4 and J is TRBJ2-7; 8 nucleotides match TRBD2. The CDR3 is made up of 15 amino acids. Germline V gives CDR1 SGHNT, CDR2 YYREEE (reference sequence). Losses at the gene ends were 0 bases for V and 6 bases for J; bases not matched to a gene: 8. CDR3 sequence: CASSLVAGTHTEQYF. The CDR3 DNA reads TGTGCCAGCAGCTTGGTAGCGGGAACTCACACCGAGCAGTACTTC.

This chain links TRBV7-2 with TRBJ2-1, with 7 positions matching TRBD2. Germline assignment: CDR1 SGHTA and CDR2 FQGNSA. This CDR3 comprises 15 residues. With V trimmed by 5 bases and J by 8 bases, 12 bases remained unmatched. The CDR3 bases are TGTGCCAGCAGCCCTGGTGGCGGGAGAGGATATGAGCAGTTCTTC. Amino acid sequence: CASSPGGGRGYEQFF.

The chain employs TRBV6-6 and TRBJ1-1; 7 bases are a match to TRBD1. The trim removed 2 bases at V and 1 base at J, leaving 4 bases unmatched. Germline V CDR1 and CDR2: MNHNY, SVGAGI (reference sequence). This CDR3 is 15 amino acids long. CDR3 amino acids: CASSYAGTENTEAFF. The CDR3 region has the DNA TGTGCCAGCAGTTACGCGGGGACAGAGAACACTGAAGCTTTCTTT.

The V and J genes are TRBV6-5 and TRBJ2-7; 7 bases are a match to TRBD1. This CDR3 has 13 residues. Germline lookup yields CDR1 MNHEY and CDR2 SVGAGI. The ends lost 8 bases at V and 3 bases at J; junction bases unmatched: 7. CDR3 nucleotides: TGTGCCAGCCGCCGGGACAGCAACTACGAGCAGTACTTC. Translation: CASRRDSNYEQYF.

The CDR3 region is CASSSGSDRSGELFF. CDR3 sequence (DNA): TGTGCCAGCAGCTCCGGGTCGGACAGGTCCGGGGAGCTGTTTTTT. V and J are TRBV7-9 and TRBJ2-2; 7 bases match TRBD1. V was pared by 4 bases and J by 6 bases, with 8 bases of the junction left unmatched. The germline V gene encodes CDR1 SEHNR and CDR2 FQNEAQ (reference sequence). CDR3 length: 15 amino acids.

The chain combines TRBV19 with TRBJ1-1; 7 nucleotides align to TRBD1. The CDR3 extends over 19 amino acids. V lost 0 bases and J lost 4; bases outside the gene matches: 17. Germline V gene lookup returns CDR1 LNHDA and CDR2 SQIVND (reference sequence). CDR3 sequence (DNA): TGTGCCAGTAGTATAGACGGTTACGACAGGGTAAAAGGGGCCACTGAAGCTTTCTTT. It is translated as CASSIDGYDRVKGATEAFF.

The rearrangement joins TRBV5-8 to TRBJ1-1; D uncertain. V shed 1 base and J shed 0 bases, with 7 bases lying between them. Germline V gene data show CDR1 as SGHTS and CDR2 as YDEGEE. The CDR3 is made up of 14 amino acids. CDR3 residues: CASSLTEMNTEAFF. Here the CDR3 DNA reads TGTGCCAGCAGCTTGACAGAGATGAACACTGAAGCTTTCTTT.

The chain carries TRBV9 and TRBJ2-7; TRBD2 might be the D (5 bases). This CDR3 is 14 amino acids long. Trimming removed 0 bases at V and 3 bases at J, with 10 bases between. The germline V gene encodes CDR1 SGDLS and CDR2 YYNGEE. CDR3: CASSVGEWGYEQYF. DNA of the CDR3: TGTGCCAGCAGCGTAGGGGAGTGGGGCTACGAGCAGTACTTC.

The rearrangement uses TRBV5-4 and TRBJ1-1, with 7 nucleotides matching TRBD1. Germline V gene data show CDR1 as SGHNT and CDR2 as YYREEE (reference sequence). V was pared by 0 bases and J by 0 bases, with 2 bases of the junction left unmatched. This CDR3 is built from 15 residues. The CDR3 protein is CASSLGRGVNTEAFF. CDR3 bases: TGTGCCAGCAGCTTGGGCAGGGGGGTGAACACTGAAGCTTTCTTT.

The V call is TRBV6-5, the J call TRBJ1-1; D gene uncertain. Between the trimmed V and J ends, which lost 2 bases and 0 bases, there was a span of 10 bases. Germline lookup yields CDR1 MNHEY and CDR2 SVGAGI. This CDR3 contains 15 residues. CDR3 nucleotide sequence: TGTGCCAGCAGTTACGGTGGCTCCATGAACACTGAAGCTTTCTTT. Encoded protein: CASSYGGSMNTEAFF.

The genes are TRBV7-9 and TRBJ2-3; D is uncertain. This CDR3 comprises 12 residues. Trimming stripped 3 bases from V and 6 bases from J, with 7 bases between. Germline V gives CDR1 SEHNR, CDR2 FQNEAQ (reference sequence). CDR3 amino acids: CASSFISDTQYF. The CDR3 DNA reads as TGTGCCAGCAGCTTTATATCTGATACGCAGTATTTT.

This chain uses TRBV19 with TRBJ2-5, with D tentatively TRBD2 (6 bases). In germline, CDR1 is LNHDA, CDR2 SQIVND (reference sequence). The germline V and J ends were trimmed by 6 bases and 7 bases, with 15 bases remaining between them. The CDR3 is 13 residues long. The CDR3 coding sequence is TGTGCCAGTAGAAACGGAGGGGTCGGGACCCAGTACTTC. It specifies CASRNGGVGTQYF.